This entry is about one T cell receptor (beta chain). The antigen remains undetermined. The data were obtained in a study of blood T cells in healthy people across ages. Findings and limits, study-wide: Roughly linear age-related decline in beta diversity appeared, significant by age around 42. Greater diversity and more naive CD4+ cells were seen in long-lived donors than in aged donors.

CDR3 length equals 17 residues. Germline CDR1 reads SGHAT; CDR2 reads FQDESV (reference sequence). Together with a sample-barcoded 5' primer, a J-beta primer mix was included in a second PCR lasting about 6 to 12 cycles. TCRdb ran MiXCR on the 5' RACE reads and lists one entry per CDR3 protein. Seen here are hundreds of thousands of distinct CDR3 sequences, around three fifths observed once, and the top ten hold roughly 26%. The source is a man aged 35-49 years in good health. The chain joins TRBV11-1 to TRBJ2-5; 11 bases are shared with TRBD2. The J call may be in error: the DNA end matches TRBJ2-7 better. Sequenced input: blood. CDR3 in amino acids: CASSRGPTSGILDEQYF. CDR3 nucleotides: TGTGCCAGCAGCCGAGGCCCGACTAGCGGGATACTGGACGAGCAGTACTTC.